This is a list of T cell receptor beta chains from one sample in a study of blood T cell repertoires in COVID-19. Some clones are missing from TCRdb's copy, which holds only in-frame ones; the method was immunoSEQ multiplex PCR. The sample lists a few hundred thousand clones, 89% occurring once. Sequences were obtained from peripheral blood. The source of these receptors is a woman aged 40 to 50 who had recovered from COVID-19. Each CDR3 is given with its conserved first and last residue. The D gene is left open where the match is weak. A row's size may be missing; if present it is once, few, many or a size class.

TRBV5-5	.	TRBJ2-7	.	CASSSQVPPYEQYF	TGTGCCAGCAGCTCCCAGGTCCCGCCCTACGAGCAGTACTTC
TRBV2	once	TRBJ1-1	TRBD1	CASGPDRDTEAFF	TGTGCCAGCGGACCAGACAGGGACACTGAAGCTTTCTTT
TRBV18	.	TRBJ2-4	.	CASSPQTGFGTDIQYF	TGTGCCAGCTCACCACAAACAGGGTTTGGTACTGACATTCAGTACTTC
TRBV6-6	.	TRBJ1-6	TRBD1	CASSYSVGTGSSPLHF	TGTGCCAGCAGTTACTCAGTCGGGACAGGGAGTTCACCCCTCCACTTT
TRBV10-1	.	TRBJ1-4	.	CASSPGHSTNEKLFF	TGCGCCAGCAGCCCCGGACACTCAACTAATGAAAAACTGTTTTTT
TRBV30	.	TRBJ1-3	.	CAWSRRKDRRNTIYF	TGTGCCTGGAGTAGGCGGAAGGATAGGCGAAACACCATATATTTT
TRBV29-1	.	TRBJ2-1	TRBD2	CSVRGAGGYEQFF	TGCAGCGTTAGGGGAGCGGGGGGCTATGAGCAGTTCTTC
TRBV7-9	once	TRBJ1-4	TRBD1	CASSRTGTTNEKLFF	TGTGCCAGCAGCAGGACAGGGACAACTAATGAAAAACTGTTTTTT
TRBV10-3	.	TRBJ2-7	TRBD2	CAISESLAGEPHYEQYF	TGTGCCATCAGTGAGTCCCTTGCGGGAGAACCCCACTACGAGCAGTACTTC
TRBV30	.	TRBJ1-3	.	CAWSLQLSGNTIYF	TGTGCCTGGAGTTTACAGCTCTCTGGAAACACCATATATTTT
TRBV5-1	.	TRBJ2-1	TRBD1	CASSLGQGSYNEQFF	TGCGCCAGCAGCTTGGGACAGGGATCCTACAATGAGCAGTTCTTC
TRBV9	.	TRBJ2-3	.	CASSALAGSTDTQYF	TGTGCCAGCAGCGCTCTGGCGGGAAGCACAGATACGCAGTATTTT
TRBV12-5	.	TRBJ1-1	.	CASGGTEAFF	TGTGCTAGTGGCGGGACTGAAGCTTTCTTT
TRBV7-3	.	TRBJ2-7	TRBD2	CASSLSASGTYEQYF	TGTGCCAGCAGCTTATCGGCTAGCGGGACCTACGAGCAGTACTTC
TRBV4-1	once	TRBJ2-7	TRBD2	CASSQEGLAGGLSYEQYF	TGCGCCAGCAGCCAAGAGGGACTAGCGGGAGGACTCTCCTACGAGCAGTACTTC
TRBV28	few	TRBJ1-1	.	CASFPLGHTEAFF	TGTGCCAGCTTCCCCTTGGGGCACACTGAAGCTTTCTTT
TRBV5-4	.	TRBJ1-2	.	CASSLLGGAVDGYTF	TGTGCCAGCAGCCTCTTAGGGGGAGCTGTTGATGGCTACACCTTC
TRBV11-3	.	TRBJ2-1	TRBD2	CASRPAVAGGSPYNEQFF	TGTGCCAGCAGACCGGCGGTAGCGGGAGGGTCCCCCTACAATGAGCAGTTCTTC
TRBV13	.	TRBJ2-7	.	CASSEHESYEQYF	TGTGCCAGCAGCGAACATGAATCCTACGAGCAGTACTTC
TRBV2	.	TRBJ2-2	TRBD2	CASGGLAMAGELFF	TGTGCCAGCGGCGGACTAGCGATGGCCGGGGAGCTGTTTTTT
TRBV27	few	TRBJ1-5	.	CASSLSLGSNQPQHF	TGTGCCAGCAGTCTCAGCTTGGGCAGCAATCAGCCCCAGCATTTT
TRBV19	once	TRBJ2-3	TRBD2	CASTQLAGFTDTQYF	TGTGCCAGTACCCAACTAGCGGGATTCACAGATACGCAGTATTTT
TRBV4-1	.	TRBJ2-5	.	CASSQGRGIETQYF	TGCGCCAGCAGCCAAGGACGGGGTATTGAGACCCAGTACTTC
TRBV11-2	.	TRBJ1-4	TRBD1	CASSQEQGAWGKLFF	TGTGCCAGCAGCCAAGAACAGGGGGCATGGGGAAAACTGTTTTTT
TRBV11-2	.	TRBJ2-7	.	CASSSGGTTYEQYF	TGTGCCAGCAGCTCCGGAGGGACGACCTACGAGCAGTACTTC
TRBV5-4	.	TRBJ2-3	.	CASSRESVTDTQYF	TGTGCCAGCAGCCGGGAGTCTGTCACAGATACGCAGTATTTT
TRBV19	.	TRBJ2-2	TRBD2	CASSMGRAGGRYTGELFF	TGTGCCAGTAGTATGGGAAGAGCGGGAGGGAGGTACACCGGGGAGCTGTTTTTT
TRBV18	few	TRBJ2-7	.	CASSPQNSYEQYF	TGTGCCAGCTCACCGCAGAATTCCTACGAGCAGTACTTC
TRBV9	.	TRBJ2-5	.	CASSVSSGQETQYF	TGTGCCAGCAGCGTATCGTCGGGGCAAGAGACCCAGTACTTC
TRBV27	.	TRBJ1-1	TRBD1	CASQRQGATNTEAFF	TGTGCCAGCCAGAGACAGGGGGCTACGAACACTGAAGCTTTCTTT
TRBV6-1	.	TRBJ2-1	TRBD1	CASSAFAGTGHNEQFF	TGTGCCAGCAGTGCATTCGCCGGGACAGGGCACAATGAGCAGTTCTTC
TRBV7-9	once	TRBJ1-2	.	CASSSVLRNYGYTF	TGTGCCAGCAGCTCCGTCCTGCGAAACTATGGCTACACCTTC
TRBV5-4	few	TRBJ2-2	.	CASSDDRDSNTGELFF	TGTGCCAGCAGCGACGACAGAGACTCGAACACCGGGGAGCTGTTTTTT
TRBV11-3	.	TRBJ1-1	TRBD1	CASRPYTDRAAEAFF	TGTGCCAGCAGGCCATACACCGACAGGGCCGCTGAAGCTTTCTTT
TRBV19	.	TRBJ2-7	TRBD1	CASSIRGTGTGTYEQYF	TGTGCCAGTAGTATAAGGGGGACCGGGACAGGGACCTACGAGCAGTACTTC
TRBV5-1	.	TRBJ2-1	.	CASSLVGAREQFF	TGCGCCAGCAGCTTGGTGGGGGCCCGTGAGCAGTTCTTC
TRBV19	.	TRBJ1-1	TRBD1	CASSWGQENTEAFF	TGTGCCAGTAGCTGGGGACAGGAGAACACTGAAGCTTTCTTT
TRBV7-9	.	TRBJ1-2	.	CASSLELYGYTF	TGTGCCAGCAGCTTAGAGCTGTATGGCTACACCTTC
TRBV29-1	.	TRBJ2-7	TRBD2	CSVRLAGTYEQYF	TGCAGCGTTCGTTTAGCGGGAACCTACGAGCAGTACTTC
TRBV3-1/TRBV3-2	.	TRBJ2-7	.	CASSQELYEQYF	TGTGCCAGCAGCCAAGAACTCTACGAGCAGTACTTC
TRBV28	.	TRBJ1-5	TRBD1	CASSTQGGGQPQHF	TGTGCCAGCAGCACACAGGGGGGAGGTCAGCCCCAGCATTTT
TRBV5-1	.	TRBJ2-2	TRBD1	CASSFQGQASTGELFF	TGCGCCAGCAGCTTTCAGGGACAGGCGAGCACCGGGGAGCTGTTTTTT
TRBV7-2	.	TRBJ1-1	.	CASSLARGGQTTEAFF	TGTGCCAGCAGCTTAGCCCGGGGGGGTCAGACCACTGAAGCTTTCTTT
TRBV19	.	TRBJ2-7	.	CASSIGGRASYEQYF	TGTGCCAGTAGTATAGGAGGCAGGGCGTCCTACGAGCAGTACTTC
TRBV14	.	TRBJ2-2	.	CASRQLPGELFF	TGTGCCAGCAGGCAGTTGCCCGGGGAGCTGTTTTTT
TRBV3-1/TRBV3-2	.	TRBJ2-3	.	CASSQVYGTDTQYF	TGTGCCAGCAGCCAAGTCTACGGCACAGATACGCAGTATTTT
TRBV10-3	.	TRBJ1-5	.	CAISGGGEQPQHF	TGTGCCATCAGTGGGGGCGGGGAGCAGCCCCAGCATTTT
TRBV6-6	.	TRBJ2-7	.	CASSYSYLGGLYEQYF	TGTGCCAGCAGTTACTCGTATCTGGGGGGGCTCTACGAGCAGTACTTC
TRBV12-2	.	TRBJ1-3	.	CASRLAAGLFSGNTIYF	TGTGCAAGTCGCTTAGCTGCAGGCCTATTCTCTGGAAACACCATATATTTT
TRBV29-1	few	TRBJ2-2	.	CSVEVGGGELFF	TGCAGCGTTGAAGTGGGGGGCGGGGAGCTGTTTTTT
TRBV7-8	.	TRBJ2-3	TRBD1	CASSEQGSETDTQYF	TGTGCCAGCAGCGAACAGGGGTCGGAAACAGATACGCAGTATTTT